This T cell receptor (beta chain) originates from a study of blood T cells in healthy people across ages. Per the germline V gene, CDR1 is MNHNS and CDR2 is SASEGT. Between the trimmed V and J ends, which lost 6 bases and 4 bases, there was a span of 10 bases. The CDR3 runs 13 residues. Primers used in a second PCR of roughly 7 to 12 cycles were a sample-barcoded 5' primer and a J-beta primer mix. TCRdb re-called the 5' RACE reads with MiXCR, one entry per CDR3 protein. The sample includes approximately 1.5 million distinct CDR3 sequences, around 40% of them seen just once. The sequencing sample was made of blood. This TCR derives from a woman between 18 and 29 years old in good health. This rearrangement joins TRBV6-1 to TRBJ2-1, with D hard to call. This chain's CDR3 is CASRVIDYNEQFF. The CDR3 DNA reads TGTGCCAGCAGGGTGATCGATTACAATGAGCAGTTCTTC.